The rows below give T cell receptor beta chains drawn from one sample of a study of radiotherapy plus CTLA-4 blockade in lung cancer. Assay used: immunoSEQ multiplex PCR; TCRdb lists only in-frame clones, some missing. The sample lists about 25,000 clones; around 66% were seen once. Source: peripheral blood, taken from a patient treated with radiotherapy plus ipilimumab. Source of these receptors: a human donor with non-small cell lung cancer who had stable disease on radiotherapy plus ipilimumab. Both conserved end residues are part of each CDR3. The D gene is left open where the match is weak. Size is omitted from some rows. Given values are once, few, many or a class for expanded clones.

>-|15|few|TRBJ2-3|TRBV2
CASSGGGRKTDTQYF
TGTGCCAGCAGTGGGGGGGGGCGGAAAACAGATACGCAGTATTTT
>-|14|-|TRBJ1-5|TRBV28
CASSHGISNQPQHF
TGTGCCAGCAGTCACGGGATTAGCAATCAGCCCCAGCATTTT
>-|15|-|TRBJ2-3|TRBV7-2
CASSPQGARTDTQYF
TGTGCCAGCAGCCCCCAGGGAGCACGCACAGATACGCAGTATTTT
>TRBD1|14|-|TRBJ1-2|TRBV28
CASATPGQYYGYTF
TGTGCCAGCGCCACCCCGGGACAGTACTATGGCTACACCTTC
>-|17|-|TRBJ1-4|TRBV15
CATSRDGGPAVGEKLFF
TGTGCCACCAGCAGAGATGGAGGGCCTGCGGTGGGTGAAAAACTGTTTTTT
>-|14|-|TRBJ1-5|TRBV19
CASSIRRADQPQHF
TGTGCCAGTAGTATTCGCAGGGCAGATCAGCCCCAGCATTTT
>-|12|-|TRBJ2-7|TRBV28
CATKNNQYEQYF
TGTGCCACCAAGAACAACCAATACGAGCAGTACTTC
>-|12|few|TRBJ2-3|TRBV7-2
CASSLLSDTQYF
TGTGCCAGCAGCTTATTGTCAGATACGCAGTATTTT
>TRBD2|18|-|TRBJ2-1|TRBV18
CASSLKGSSGREYNEQFF
TGTGCCAGCTCCCTAAAGGGATCTAGCGGGAGGGAGTACAATGAGCAGTTCTTC
>-|11|-|TRBJ1-1|TRBV11-1
CASALATEAFF
TGTGCCAGCGCTCTCGCGACTGAAGCTTTCTTT
>TRBD1|18|-|TRBJ2-3|TRBV7-9
CASSLLSMGTGIPDTQYF
TGTGCCAGCAGCCTCCTCTCGATGGGGACAGGGATCCCAGATACGCAGTATTTT
>TRBD1|14|once|TRBJ1-5|TRBV2
CASSRQGLNQPQHF
TGTGCCAGCAGCAGACAGGGGCTGAATCAGCCCCAGCATTTT
>TRBD1|17|few|TRBJ2-2|TRBV7-2
CASSLARDRGIVGELFF
TGTGCCAGCAGCTTAGCGAGGGACAGGGGGATTGTTGGGGAGCTGTTTTTT
>-|15|-|TRBJ2-6|TRBV19
CASSMWGSGANVLTF
TGTGCCAGTAGTATGTGGGGTTCTGGGGCCAACGTCCTGACTTTC
>-|15|-|TRBJ2-7|TRBV28
CASRTMWDTTYEQYF
TGTGCCAGCAGGACGATGTGGGACACAACTTACGAGCAGTACTTC
>-|17|-|TRBJ1-1|TRBV4-3
CASSPTWDGGMNTEAFF
TGCGCCAGCAGCCCTACTTGGGACGGGGGCATGAACACTGAAGCTTTCTTT
>TRBD1|16|-|TRBJ2-5|TRBV11-2
CASSLGTGEGWETQYF
TGTGCCAGCAGCTTGGGGACAGGGGAAGGTTGGGAGACCCAGTACTTC
>-|12|-|TRBJ1-4|TRBV6-5
CASRDRSEKLFF
TGTGCCAGCAGGGACCGTTCTGAAAAACTGTTTTTT
>-|13|-|TRBJ1-1|TRBV2
CATTHRENTEAFF
TGTGCCACCACCCACAGGGAGAACACTGAAGCTTTCTTT
>-|14|-|TRBJ1-1|TRBV30
CAWTKRRLGTEAFF
TGTGCCTGGACCAAACGGAGGCTGGGCACTGAAGCTTTCTTT
>-|15|-|TRBJ2-1|TRBV12-5
CASGLVPERLYEQFF
TGTGCTAGTGGTTTGGTTCCTGAACGGTTGTATGAGCAGTTCTTC
>TRBD2|16|medium-sized|TRBJ2-3|TRBV9
CASSREVASETDTQYF
TGTGCCAGCAGTCGGGAGGTGGCTAGCGAAACAGATACGCAGTATTTT
>-|16|few|TRBJ2-3|TRBV29-1
CSVGERARGGTDTQYF
TGCAGCGTTGGGGAGAGAGCTAGGGGGGGCACAGATACGCAGTATTTT
>TRBD2|16|-|TRBJ2-7|TRBV18
CASSPPRTGLADEQYF
TGTGCCAGCTCACCACCGAGGACGGGACTAGCGGACGAGCAGTACTTC
>-|19|-|TRBJ2-1|TRBV28
CASSLFRFQAATELNEQFF
TGTGCCAGCAGTTTATTTCGGTTTCAGGCCGCGACAGAACTCAATGAGCAGTTCTTC
>-|13|-|TRBJ1-2|TRBV19
CASSTLRQGGYTF
TGTGCCAGTAGTACCCTGAGGCAGGGCGGCTACACCTTC
>TRBD2|15|-|TRBJ2-5|TRBV6-6
CASRSSGRAQETQYF
TGTGCCAGCAGATCTAGCGGGAGGGCCCAAGAGACCCAGTACTTC
>-|12|-|TRBJ2-1|TRBV11-2
CASSFSAIEQFF
TGTGCCAGCAGCTTTTCGGCCATTGAGCAGTTCTTC
>-|14|-|TRBJ2-7|TRBV9
CASSEGEGGYEQYF
TGTGCCAGCAGCGAGGGTGAGGGTGGCTACGAGCAGTACTTC
>TRBD2|16|-|TRBJ2-2|TRBV19
CASRPSGRARTGELFF
TGTGCCAGTAGACCTAGCGGGAGGGCCCGTACCGGGGAGCTGTTTTTT
>-|12|-|TRBJ2-5|TRBV5-1
CASSLKEETQYF
TGCGCCAGCAGCTTGAAAGAAGAGACCCAGTACTTC
>-|14|-|TRBJ2-3|TRBV7-3
CASRVRGSADTQYF
TGTGCCAGCCGAGTTCGGGGTTCGGCAGATACGCAGTATTTT
>TRBD2|16|-|TRBJ2-1|TRBV7-9
CASTKRLAGGYNEQFF
TGTGCCAGCACCAAAAGACTAGCGGGGGGTTACAATGAGCAGTTCTTC
>-|12|once|TRBJ2-1|TRBV11-3
CASSLAAITPFF
TGTGCCAGCAGCTTAGCTGCAATCACCCCGTTCTTC
>-|16|-|TRBJ2-6|TRBV21-1
CASSKRRDSGANVLTF
TGTGCCAGCAGCAAACGACGGGACTCTGGGGCCAACGTCCTGACTTTC
>-|12|once|TRBJ2-2|TRBV28
CASSLVAGGAFF
-
>-|13|-|TRBJ1-1|TRBV29-1
CSVGDGGFTEAFF
TGCAGCGTTGGGGACGGCGGGTTTACTGAAGCTTTCTTT
>TRBD1|13|-|TRBJ1-2|TRBV6-6
CASSWDRGSGYTF
TGTGCCAGCAGTTGGGACAGGGGGAGCGGCTACACCTTC
>TRBD1|14|-|TRBJ2-2|TRBV27
CATKGQGEVGELFF
TGTGCCACGAAAGGACAGGGTGAGGTCGGGGAGCTGTTTTTT